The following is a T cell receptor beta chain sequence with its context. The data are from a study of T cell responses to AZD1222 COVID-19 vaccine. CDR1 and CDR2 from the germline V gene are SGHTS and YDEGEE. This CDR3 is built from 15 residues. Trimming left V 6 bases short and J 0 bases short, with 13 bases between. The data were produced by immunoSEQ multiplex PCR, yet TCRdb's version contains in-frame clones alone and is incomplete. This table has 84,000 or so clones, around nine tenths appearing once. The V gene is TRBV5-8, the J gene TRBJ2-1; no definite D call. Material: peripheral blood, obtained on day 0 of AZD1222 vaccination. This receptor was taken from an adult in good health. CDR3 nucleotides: TGTGCCAGCAACATGGAGTATTCCTCCTACAATGAGCAGTTCTTC. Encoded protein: CASNMEYSSYNEQFF. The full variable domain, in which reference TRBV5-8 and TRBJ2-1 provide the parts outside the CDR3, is EAGVTQSPTHLIKTRGQQATLRCSPISGHTSVYWYQQALGLGLQFLLWYDEGEERNRGNFPPRFSGRQFPNYSSELNVNALELEDSALYLCASNMEYSSYNEQFFGPGTRLTVL.